The 21 T cell receptor beta chains below all came from one sample that was sequenced in a study of blood T cell repertoires in COVID-19. The data were produced by immunoSEQ multiplex PCR, yet TCRdb's version contains in-frame clones alone and is incomplete. The sample contains more than 85,000 clones, about 84% of which appear only once. Sequenced material: peripheral blood. Receptors were obtained from a human donor in a cohort sampled during active COVID-19.

The V call is TRBV27, the J call TRBJ1-3; TRBD1 matches 9 bases. The CDR3 is made up of 15 amino acids. V lost 2 bases to trimming and J lost 3 bases; unmatched junction nucleotides: 2. Germline CDR1 MNHEY, CDR2 SMNVEV (reference sequence). CDR3: CASSLGTGFGNTIYF. In DNA, the CDR3 is TGTGCCAGCAGTTTAGGGACAGGGTTTGGAAACACCATATATTTT.

The chain carries TRBV9 and TRBJ1-1; D unclear. Germline CDR1 reads SGDLS; CDR2 reads YYNGEE. This CDR3 is built from 14 residues. The V gene lost 4 bases and the J gene lost 0 bases, with 10 bases spanning the gap. The CDR3 nucleotides are TGTGCCAGCAGCCCCCGATCGGTGAACACTGAAGCTTTCTTT. Amino acids: CASSPRSVNTEAFF.

The chain has TRBV7-2 and TRBJ1-4; 7 positions match TRBD1. Germline CDR1 reads SGHTA; CDR2 reads FQGNSA. This CDR3 is 16 amino acids long. Trimming cost V 4 bases and J 7 bases; bases outside gene matches: 12. The CDR3 is CASSSIGQGVGEKLFF. DNA for the CDR3: TGTGCCAGCAGCTCGATAGGGCAGGGGGTGGGTGAAAAACTGTTTTTT.

This sequence joins TRBV9 and TRBJ2-5, with 8 bases matching TRBD2. Germline assignment: CDR1 SGDLS and CDR2 YYNGEE. This CDR3 is built from 15 residues. The V gene end was trimmed by 3 bases and the J gene end by 9 bases; junction bases not matched to a gene: 13. CDR3 amino acids: CASSASTAGVGSQYF. CDR3 in DNA: TGTGCCAGCAGCGCATCTACAGCGGGAGTAGGGTCCCAGTACTTC.

This sequence joins TRBV5-4 and TRBJ2-5; tentatively, D is TRBD2 (6 bases). The CDR3 sequence is 14 residues long. V was pared by 5 bases and J by 5 bases, with 16 bases between. Germline assignment: CDR1 SGHNT and CDR2 YYREEE (reference sequence). This CDR3 is CASRNFGSGETQYF. In nucleotides, the CDR3 is TGTGCCAGCAGAAATTTCGGGAGTGGGGAGACCCAGTACTTC.

The chain has TRBV12-5 and TRBJ1-6; D uncertain. This CDR3 has 17 residues. V lost 0 bases and J 7 bases, leaving 16 bases between the germline ends. The germline V gene has CDR1 LGHNT and CDR2 FRNRAP. CDR3 in DNA: TGTGCTAGTGGTTTGGTAAAGCCTCCGGGTAACAATTCACCCCTCCACTTT. This sequence encodes CASGLVKPPGNNSPLHF.

The rearrangement uses TRBV6-1 and TRBJ2-7; TRBD1 matches 10 bases. The trim removed 4 bases at V and 3 bases at J, leaving 9 bases unmatched. In germline, CDR1 is MNHNS, CDR2 SASEGT. This CDR3 is built from 16 residues. The CDR3 nucleotides read TGTGCCAGCAGTGTTACCGGGACAGGGGCCTTCTACGAGCAGTACTTC. Translated, it gives CASSVTGTGAFYEQYF.

This clone was seen a handful of times. The V gene is TRBV7-2, the J gene TRBJ2-5; weak D call: TRBD1 (6 bases). The CDR3 has 16 residues. Germline loops: CDR1 SGHTA, CDR2 FQGNSA. Trimming took 4 bases from V and 5 from J, leaving 20 bases between them. CDR3 sequence: CASSSFPRGAEETQYF. For the CDR3, the DNA is TGTGCCAGCAGCTCCTTCCCCAGGGGCGCGGAGGAGACCCAGTACTTC. Together with reference TRBV7-2 and TRBJ2-5, the CDR3 gives the full variable domain: GAGVSQSPSNKVTEKGKDVELRCDPISGHTALYWYRQSLGQGLEFLIYFQGNSAPDKSGLPSDRFSAERTGGSVSTLTIQRTQQEDSAVYLCASSSFPRGAEETQYFGPGTRLLVL.

The chain carries TRBV7-2 and TRBJ2-7; no reliable D call. V dropped 4 bases and J dropped 3 bases, with 4 bases sitting between them. Germline V gene lookup returns CDR1 SGHTA and CDR2 FQGNSA. This CDR3 contains 11 residues. The CDR3 sequence: CASSSHYEQYF. The CDR3 nucleotides are TGTGCCAGCAGCTCCCACTACGAGCAGTACTTC.

The V and J genes are TRBV18 and TRBJ2-1; D gene ambiguous. This CDR3 comprises 15 residues. Germline lookup yields CDR1 KGHSH and CDR2 LQKENI. V lost 0 bases to trimming and J lost 2 bases, with 8 bases between them. CDR3: CASSPPAGTYNEQFF. The CDR3 nucleotides read TGTGCCAGCTCACCACCGGCAGGTACCTACAATGAGCAGTTCTTC.

The chain recombines TRBV5-1 with TRBJ2-1, with D perhaps matching TRBD2 (5 bases). The CDR3 spans 14 residues. Trimming took 0 bases from V and 4 from J, leaving 8 bases between them. Germline values: CDR1 SGHRS, CDR2 YFSETQ. This CDR3 reads CASSLEGSYNEQFF. In nucleotides, the CDR3 is TGCGCCAGCAGCTTGGAAGGGAGTTACAATGAGCAGTTCTTC.

The gene calls are TRBV19 and TRBJ1-2, with 7 bases that match TRBD1. The CDR3 has 12 amino acids. Germline assignment: CDR1 LNHDA and CDR2 SQIVND (reference sequence). Trimming at V came to 5 bases and at J to 5 bases, leaving 2 bases not matched to a gene. CDR3 loop: CASSPQGYGYTF. In DNA form, the CDR3 reads TGTGCCAGTAGTCCACAGGGGTATGGCTACACCTTC.

The chain uses TRBV19 and TRBJ2-1; 8 bases match TRBD1. J was trimmed by 8 bases and V by 5 bases; bases with no gene match: 5. Per the germline V gene, CDR1 is LNHDA and CDR2 is SQIVND (reference sequence). This CDR3 region has 13 residues. The CDR3 spells CASSVQQGDEQFF. The DNA for the CDR3 is TGTGCCAGTAGTGTACAACAGGGGGATGAGCAGTTCTTC.

V is TRBV7-9 and J is TRBJ2-1, with D maybe TRBD1 (5 bases). This CDR3 contains 14 residues. The germline gives CDR1 SEHNR, CDR2 FQNEAQ (reference sequence). Trimming cost V 2 bases and J 6 bases, with 11 bases left between them. DNA of the CDR3: TGTGCCAGCAGCTTAAGTAGGGGTGTCAATGAGCAGTTCTTC. This codes for CASSLSRGVNEQFF.

This chain connects TRBV5-5 to TRBJ2-2, with 9 bases lining up with TRBD2. Germline assignment: CDR1 SGHKS and CDR2 YYEKEE (reference sequence). V shed 0 bases, J shed 7 bases, and the junction held 7 bases outside the gene matches. This CDR3 region has 16 residues. The CDR3 coding sequence is TGTGCCAGCAGCTTGGAGCGGCTAGCGGGAATCGGGGAGCTGTTTTTT. As protein: CASSLERLAGIGELFF.

The chain links TRBV2 to TRBJ2-7; the D is unclear. The CDR3 has 14 residues. Germline CDR1 and CDR2: SNHLY and FYNNEI. Trimming removed 10 bases at V and 5 bases at J, with 21 bases between. DNA of the CDR3: TGTGCCAACACGCCCCCCCGGGTCCGGGACGAGCAGTACTTC. It codes for CANTPPRVRDEQYF.

This rearrangement joins TRBV7-8 to TRBJ2-7, with TRBD2 identical over 9 bases. Germline values: CDR1 SGHVS, CDR2 FQNEAQ. The CDR3 loop spans 15 amino acids. The V gene end was trimmed by 5 bases and the J gene end by 6 bases; junction bases not matched to a gene: 11. The CDR3 spells CASSQISGSLSEQYF. CDR3 nucleotide sequence: TGTGCCAGCAGCCAGATTAGCGGGAGCCTTAGCGAGCAGTACTTC.

This chain links TRBV3-1 (or the pseudogene TRBV3-2) with TRBJ1-3; D is unresolved. The length of the CDR3 is 13 residues. V was pared by 0 bases and J by 4 bases, with 4 bases between. Germline V gives CDR1 LGHDT, CDR2 YNNKEL (reference sequence). The CDR3 coding sequence is TGTGCCAGCAGCCAAGACAGGGGAAACACCATATATTTT. Its protein is CASSQDRGNTIYF.

The J gene is TRBJ2-2, the V gene TRBV14; 9 bases map to TRBD2. V trimming: 1 base; J trimming: 4 bases; junction bases outside the gene matches: 1. The CDR3 has 15 amino acids. Germline-derived CDR1 and CDR2 are SGHDN and FVKESK. CDR3 sequence reads: CASSQGLAVTGELFF. The CDR3, as DNA: TGTGCCAGCAGCCAAGGACTAGCGGTCACCGGGGAGCTGTTTTTT.

This chain links TRBV20-1 with TRBJ2-7, with 7 bases aligning to TRBD2. The CDR3 runs 14 residues. V lost 3 bases, J lost 2 bases, and 7 bases stayed unmatched. Germline-derived CDR1 and CDR2 are DFQATT and SNEGSKA (reference sequence). CDR3 sequence (DNA): TGCAGTGCTAGTCCCGCTAGCGGCACCTACGAGCAGTACTTC. This translates into CSASPASGTYEQYF.

V usage is TRBV11-2 and J usage is TRBJ2-2; 7 bases are shared with TRBD1. The V segment lost 6 bases and the J segment 2 bases; nucleotides outside the gene matches: 6. Germline assignment: CDR1 SGHAT and CDR2 FQNNGV. CDR3 length equals 15 residues. The chain's CDR3 is CASRVGTVNTGELFF. In DNA, the CDR3 is TGTGCCAGCAGAGTGGGGACAGTTAACACCGGGGAGCTGTTTTTT.